This TCR beta chain is drawn from a study of response to subunit inactivated influenza vaccine. The study, taken as a whole, reports: Each seasonal influenza vaccination, the authors suggested, recruits few new T cells.

This clonotype has ten or more counts. Its antigen remains unknown. One entry per CDR3 protein, called by TCRdb with MiXCR from the RT-PCR reads. The data show roughly 780,000 distinct CDR3 sequences, under 20% seen once. Germline lookup yields CDR1 SGHRS and CDR2 YFSETQ. This CDR3 has 15 amino acids. The junction had 9 bases not matched to a gene; V was cut back by 4 bases and J by 2 bases. The starting material was PBMCs from blood, obtained less than 6 days after vaccination. This TCR was recovered from a man in his fifties or sixties who received an inactivated influenza vaccine. This chain links TRBV5-1 with TRBJ2-7; 7 nucleotides line up with TRBD2. This chain's CDR3 is CASSPGGPNAYEQYF. CDR3 sequence (DNA): TGCGCCAGCAGCCCGGGAGGCCCGAACGCCTACGAGCAGTACTTC.